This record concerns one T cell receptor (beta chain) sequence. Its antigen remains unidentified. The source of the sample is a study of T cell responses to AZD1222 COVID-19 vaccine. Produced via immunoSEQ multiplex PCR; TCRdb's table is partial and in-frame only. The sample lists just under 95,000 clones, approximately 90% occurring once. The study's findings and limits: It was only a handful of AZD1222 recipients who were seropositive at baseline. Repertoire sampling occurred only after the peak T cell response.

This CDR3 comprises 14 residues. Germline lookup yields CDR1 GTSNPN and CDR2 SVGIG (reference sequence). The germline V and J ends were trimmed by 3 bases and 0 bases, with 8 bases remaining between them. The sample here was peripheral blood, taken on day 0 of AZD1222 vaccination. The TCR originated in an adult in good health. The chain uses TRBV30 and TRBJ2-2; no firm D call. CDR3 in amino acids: CAWSPSPNTGELFF. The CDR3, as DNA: TGTGCCTGGAGCCCTTCTCCGAACACCGGGGAGCTGTTTTTT.